A single sample gave rise to the 8 T cell receptor beta chains below, sequenced in a study of PD-1 and CTLA-4 blockade in melanoma. Profiled with immunoSEQ multiplex PCR; TCRdb holds only in-frame clones, not every one. Of some 11,000 clones listed, approximately 85% are singletons. Sequences were derived from CD8+ T cells from peripheral blood, sampled from a patient given anti-PD-1 treatment. The receptors here all came from a human donor with melanoma.

V gene TRBV3-1 (or the pseudogene TRBV3-2) combines with J gene TRBJ1-5, with D maybe TRBD1 (5 bases). Germline lookup yields CDR1 LGHDT and CDR2 YNNKEL (reference sequence). V was cut by 0 bases and J by 5 bases, with 14 bases left in between. The length of the CDR3 is 16 residues. CDR3 DNA sequence: TGTGCCAGCAGCCAAGAAGGAGGCGGAGGGGATCAGCCCCAGCATTTT. Protein sequence: CASSQEGGGGDQPQHF.

This clone was seen a handful of times. The chain links TRBV24-1 to TRBJ1-2; TRBD1 matches at 7 bases. The CDR3 has 14 residues. The J segment lost 8 bases and the V segment lost 1 base, leaving 6 bases of the junction unmatched. Per germline, CDR1 KGHDR and CDR2 SFDVKD. This CDR3 is CATSDFTGVGGYTF. In nucleotides, the CDR3 is TGTGCCACCAGTGATTTCACAGGGGTCGGGGGCTACACCTTC.

The CDR3 loop reads CASSKNSGTEQYF. The CDR3 DNA follows: TGTGCCAGCAGTAAAAACTCCGGGACAGAGCAGTACTTC. This chain connects TRBV6-5 to TRBJ2-7; tentative D call: TRBD1 (6 bases). The CDR3 has 13 amino acids. V was clipped by 5 bases and J by 7 bases, with 15 bases between them. Germline lookup yields CDR1 MNHEY and CDR2 SVGAGI.

The chain is built from TRBV2 and TRBJ1-2, with D possibly TRBD1 on 5 matching bases. V lost 1 base and J 8 bases, leaving 23 bases between the germline ends. Germline assignment: CDR1 SNHLY and CDR2 FYNNEI. The CDR3 extends over 17 amino acids. The CDR3 nucleotides read TGTGCCAGCAGTGAAGGAGGGGAATGGGGACTAAGGGAGGGCTACACCTTC. It codes for CASSEGGEWGLREGYTF.

Worth noting for this clone: A junction end diverges from the germline sequence, so it may reflect a read error. The V call is TRBV2, the J call TRBJ2-1, with 7 bases identical to TRBD1. The CDR3 length is 11 residues. Per germline, CDR1 SNHLY and CDR2 FYNNEI. CDR3 sequence: CASSARQGTVF. The DNA of the CDR3 is TGTGCCAGCAGTGCGAGACAGGGTACAGTCTTC.

The rearrangement joins TRBV11-2 to TRBJ2-1; 7 nucleotides line up with TRBD2. The CDR3 sequence is 15 residues long. Germline CDR1 is SGHAT and CDR2 is FQNNGV. The V and J ends lost 2 bases and 7 bases, in that order; junction bases with no gene match: 8. The CDR3 is CASSLSPRGWNEQFF. CDR3 in DNA: TGTGCCAGCAGCTTATCACCGCGGGGGTGGAATGAGCAGTTCTTC.

This chain links TRBV29-1 with TRBJ1-1; D not certain. Germline CDR1 reads SQVTM; CDR2 reads ANQGSEA. The CDR3 is 10 amino acids. Deletions cut 7 bases from V and 1 base from J, with 4 bases between. CDR3 region: CSATNTEAFF. CDR3 bases: TGCAGCGCTACGAACACTGAAGCTTTCTTT.

The rearrangement links TRBV3-1 (or the pseudogene TRBV3-2) to TRBJ1-2, with D perhaps TRBD1 (5 bases). V lost 4 bases and J lost 2, with 14 bases in between. Looked up from germline, CDR1 is LGHDT and CDR2 is YNNKEL (reference sequence). CDR3 size: 15 residues. The CDR3 region is CASSLSRTFNYGYTF. CDR3 DNA sequence: TGTGCCAGCAGCCTAAGTCGGACATTCAACTATGGCTACACCTTC.